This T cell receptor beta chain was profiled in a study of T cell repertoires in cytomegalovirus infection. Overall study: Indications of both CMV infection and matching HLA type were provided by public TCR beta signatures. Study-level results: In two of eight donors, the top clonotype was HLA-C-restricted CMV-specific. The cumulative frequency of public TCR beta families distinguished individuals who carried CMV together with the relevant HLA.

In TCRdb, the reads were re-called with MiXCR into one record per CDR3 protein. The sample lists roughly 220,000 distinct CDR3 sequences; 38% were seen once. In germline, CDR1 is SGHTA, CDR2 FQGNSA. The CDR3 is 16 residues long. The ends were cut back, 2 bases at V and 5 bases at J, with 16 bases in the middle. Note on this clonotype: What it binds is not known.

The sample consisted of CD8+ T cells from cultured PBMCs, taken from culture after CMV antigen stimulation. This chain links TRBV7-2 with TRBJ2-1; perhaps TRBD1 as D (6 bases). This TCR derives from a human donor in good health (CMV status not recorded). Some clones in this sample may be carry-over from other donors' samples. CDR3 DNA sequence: TGTGCCAGCAGCTTATTGCACGAGGGGGAGAACAATGAGCAGTTCTTC. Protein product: CASSLLHEGENNEQFF.